Presented here are 5 T cell receptor beta chains from one specimen sequenced in a study of post-analysis software for immune sequencing data. The study, taken as a whole, reports: The five TRBV segments detected at higher frequency in patients than in controls included TRBV5-6, TRBV5-1 and TRBV20-1.

No cognate antigen is known for these TCRs. Prepared TCR beta cDNA libraries contained unique molecular identifiers. MiXCR, run by TCRdb on the PCR reads, gives a single entry per CDR3 protein. The sample has hundreds of thousands of distinct CDR3 sequences; under 55% are singletons. Input material: blood. Every receptor here comes from a girl between 10 and 17 years old with multiple sclerosis.

The rearrangement links TRBV6-1 to TRBJ1-1; D remains unclear. Germline-derived CDR1 and CDR2 are MNHNS and SASEGT. V gave up 2 bases and J gave up 1 base, with 5 bases separating them. This CDR3 region has 13 residues. DNA of the CDR3: TGTGCCAGCAGTGAATTGAGGAACACTGAAGCTTTCTTT. Protein: CASSELRNTEAFF.

This clonotype was found a few times. CDR3: CASSLAGVDSPLHF. CDR3 sequence (DNA): TGTGCCAGCAGTTTAGCTGGGGTCGATTCACCCCTCCACTTT. The chain recombines TRBV12-3 or TRBV12-4 with TRBJ1-6; D is uncertain. The CDR3 runs to 14 residues. The V gene lost 0 bases and the J gene lost 8 bases, with 8 bases spanning the gap.

This clonotype was found a few times. The chain uses TRBV7-9 and TRBJ2-4; TRBD1 matches at 8 bases. Germline CDR1 SEHNR, CDR2 FQNEAQ (reference sequence). With V trimmed by 6 bases and J by 0 bases, 13 bases remained unmatched. The CDR3 has 18 residues. Written as DNA, the CDR3 is TGTGCCAGCAGTTCCTCGGACAGGGATTTTTTAGCCAAAAACATTCAGTACTTC. Its protein product is CASSSSDRDFLAKNIQYF. Variable domain in full (rest from reference TRBV7-9 and TRBJ2-4): DTGVSQNPRHKITKRGQNVTFRCDPISEHNRLYWYRQTLGQGPEFLTYFQNEAQLEKSRLLSDRFSAERPKGSFSTLEIQRTEQGDSAMYLCASSSSDRDFLAKNIQYFGAGTRLSVL.

The chain has TRBV27 and TRBJ2-7; D may be TRBD1 (6 bases). The CDR3 length is 15 residues. Trimming shortened V by 1 base and J by 0 bases, and 10 bases separated the two germline ends. Germline V gene lookup returns CDR1 MNHEY and CDR2 SMNVEV (reference sequence). CDR3 in amino acids: CASSLWGPSSYEQYF. The CDR3 DNA is TGTGCCAGCAGTTTATGGGGGCCGAGCTCCTACGAGCAGTACTTC.

The table lists this clonotype with a few counts. The rearrangement uses TRBV11-1 and TRBJ2-7; D remains ambiguous. CDR3 length equals 14 residues. Trimming pared 7 bases from V and 0 bases from J, leaving 13 bases between. Germline CDR1 and CDR2: SGHAT and FQDESV (reference sequence). CDR3 sequence reads: CASTYGGASYEQYF. CDR3 bases: TGTGCCAGCACCTACGGTGGTGCCTCCTACGAGCAGTACTTC.